The source of this T cell receptor (beta chain) is a study of cytotoxic CD8 clonotypes in ibrutinib-treated CLL. As for this clone: Its antigen is as yet unknown.

Study-level results: Public clonotypes occurred uncommonly; on treatment, they contracted or remained stable.

Germline loops: CDR1 KGHSH, CDR2 LQKENI. V was trimmed by 0 bases and J by 5 bases, leaving 11 bases between them. The CDR3 is made up of 15 amino acids. The method was immunoSEQ multiplex PCR; TCRdb's version includes in-frame clones alone and lacks a portion of them. The sample shows about 130,000 clones, more than 75% of them seen only once. The sample was PBMCs, taken after 24 months of ibrutinib treatment. This chain joins TRBV18 and TRBJ2-1; either TRBD1 or TRBD2 may fit D (6 bases each). This receptor was identified in a human donor with chronic lymphocytic leukemia. CDR3 residues: CASSPPGGWDNEQFF. The CDR3 nucleotides are TGTGCCAGCTCACCACCGGGGGGCTGGGACAATGAGCAGTTCTTC.